The following is a T cell receptor beta chain sequence with its context. Its antigen is not identified. Looked up from germline, CDR1 is SGHAT and CDR2 is FQNNGV. There are 18 residues in the CDR3. The J segment lost 5 bases and the V segment lost 5 bases, leaving 12 bases of the junction unmatched. No patient received treatment before thyroid surgery. Original processing notes: Between-group CDR3 differences, defined by clinicopathological status, yielded a distant-metastasis classifier for papillary thyroid cancer. MiXCR reprocessed the PCR reads for TCRdb. TCRdb's processing, not the authors', yielded these V and J calls. The table shows about 21,000 clones, with 32% occurring only once. This sample is drawn from a study of metastatic and nonmetastatic thyroid tumors. The overall study: Repertoires were compared across blood and tumor or nodule tissue from malignant and benign thyroid patients.

Study results and caveats: Versus benign nodules, malignant thyroid tumors reportedly had significantly higher TCR beta diversity, in blood and tumor.

The receptor comes from a female donor with papillary thyroid cancer or a benign thyroid nodule (not recorded which). Some clones in this sample may be carry-over from other donors' samples. The specimen was adjacent normal tissue. The rearrangement links TRBV11-2 to TRBJ2-2; 12 bases agree with TRBD1. The chain's CDR3 is CASSNSRDRGLGTGELFF. The CDR3 nucleotides read TGTGCCAGCAGCAACTCTAGGGACAGGGGGCTGGGTACCGGGGAGCTGTTTTTT.